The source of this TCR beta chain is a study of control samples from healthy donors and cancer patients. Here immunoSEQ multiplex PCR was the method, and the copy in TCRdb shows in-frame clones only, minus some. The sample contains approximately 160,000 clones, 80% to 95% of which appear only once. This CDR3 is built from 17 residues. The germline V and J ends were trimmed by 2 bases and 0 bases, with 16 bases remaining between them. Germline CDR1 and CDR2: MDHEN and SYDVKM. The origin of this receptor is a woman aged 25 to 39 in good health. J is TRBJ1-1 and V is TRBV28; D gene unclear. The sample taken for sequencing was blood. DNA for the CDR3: TGTGCCAGCAGTTTACTCCGAACCTCGCCGGTGAACACTGAAGCTTTCTTT. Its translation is CASSLLRTSPVNTEAFF.